The 27 T cell receptor beta chains below come from one sample, sequenced in a study of blood T cell repertoires in COVID-19. Data came from immunoSEQ multiplex PCR; TCRdb stores just in-frame clones and leaves some out. This sample has tens of thousands of clones, with around three quarters found just once. The sequenced material came from peripheral blood. These TCRs come from a woman between 65 and 79 years old with acute or convalescent COVID-19.

The chain employs TRBV18 and TRBJ1-2, with 11 bases lining up with TRBD1. Trimming at V came to 3 bases and at J to 8 bases, leaving 8 bases not matched to a gene. Germline CDR1 and CDR2: KGHSH and LQKENI. The CDR3 spans 15 residues. The CDR3 DNA is TGTGCCAGCTCACCTACCTCGGGACAGGGGGAAGGCTACACCTTC. The encoded protein is CASSPTSGQGEGYTF.

The table lists this clone with a count of one. The J gene is TRBJ1-2, the V gene TRBV24-1; no clear D. CDR1 is KGHDR, CDR2 SFDVKD, per germline. V gave up 1 base and J gave up 3 bases, with 5 bases separating them. The CDR3 has 13 amino acids. In DNA, the CDR3 is TGTGCCACCAGTGATTTCCCCGACTATGGCTACACCTTC. This sequence encodes CATSDFPDYGYTF.

This clone was recorded once. This chain uses TRBV18 with TRBJ1-2; D is possibly TRBD1 (5 bases). V was pared by 3 bases and J by 4 bases, with 15 bases between. The germline V gene has CDR1 KGHSH and CDR2 LQKENI. The CDR3 length is 15 residues. The CDR3 region has the DNA TGTGCCAGCTCACCCGACAGTTCCAGCTTCTATGGCTACACCTTC. This gives the protein CASSPDSSSFYGYTF. The entire variable domain, with the rest obtained from reference TRBV18 and TRBJ1-2, is as follows: NAGVMQNPRHLVRRRGQEARLRCSPMKGHSHVYWYRQLPEEGLKFMVYLQKENIIDESGMPKERFSAEFPKEGPSILRIQQVVRGDSAAYFCASSPDSSSFYGYTFGSGTRLTVV.

V is TRBV19 and J is TRBJ2-7; TRBD1 might be the D (6 bases). The V end was cut by 6 bases, the J end by 1 base, with 10 bases between. Germline V CDR1 and CDR2: LNHDA, SQIVND (reference sequence). The CDR3 spans 13 residues. The CDR3 DNA reads as TGTGCCAGTAGCCAAACAGGGTCCTACGAGCAGTACTTC. Amino acids: CASSQTGSYEQYF.

The rearrangement joins TRBV6-6 to TRBJ1-2; D is unclear. The V gene lost 2 bases and the J gene lost 13 bases, with 14 bases spanning the gap. Germline loops: CDR1 MNHNY, CDR2 SVGAGI (reference sequence). The CDR3 is 12 residues long. CDR3 sequence reads: CASSYEGMVCTF. For the CDR3, the DNA is TGTGCCAGCAGTTACGAGGGCATGGTCTGCACCTTC.

V is TRBV5-1 and J is TRBJ1-5; 7 nucleotides match TRBD1. The CDR3 totals 14 residues. Germline values: CDR1 SGHRS, CDR2 YFSETQ. The trim removed 0 bases at V and 8 bases at J, leaving 5 bases unmatched. As DNA, the CDR3 is TGCGCCAGCAGCTTGGACAGGGGTAGTGAGCCCCAGCATTTT. Translation: CASSLDRGSEPQHF.

The V call is TRBV27, the J call TRBJ1-1, with unresolved D. In germline, CDR1 is MNHEY, CDR2 SMNVEV (reference sequence). V was pared by 0 bases and J by 4 bases, with 12 bases between. CDR3 length equals 15 residues. The CDR3 spells CASSLSANAGTEAFF. CDR3 nucleotides: TGTGCCAGCAGTTTATCCGCAAACGCGGGCACTGAAGCTTTCTTT.

The J gene is TRBJ1-3, the V gene TRBV2; tentative D call: TRBD1 (5 bases). Between the trimmed V and J ends, which lost 7 bases and 0 bases, there was a span of 19 bases. Germline values: CDR1 SNHLY, CDR2 FYNNEI. The CDR3 contains 17 residues. CDR3 coding DNA: TGTGCCAGCATGGCCCTGGTGGAGGGGATCTCTGGAAACACCATATATTTT. Translation gives CASMALVEGISGNTIYF.

This clone turned up a few times. The chain combines TRBV19 with TRBJ1-1; the D gene is possibly TRBD1 (6 bases). CDR1 is LNHDA and CDR2 is SQIVND in the germline V gene (reference sequence). The CDR3 consists of 15 residues. Trimming removed 6 bases from V and 0 bases from J, with 14 bases in between. The CDR3 sequence: CASRDSEGMNTEAFF. CDR3 sequence (DNA): TGTGCCAGTAGGGACAGCGAGGGGATGAACACTGAAGCTTTCTTT.

This sequence joins TRBV12-3 or TRBV12-4 and TRBJ1-2; TRBD1 agrees at 8 bases. This CDR3 spans 13 amino acids. V shed 7 bases, J shed 6 bases, and the junction held 7 bases outside the gene matches. CDR3 coding DNA: TGTGCCAGCACTTCAGGGGGCGGAAATGGCTACACCTTC. It codes for CASTSGGGNGYTF.

The CDR3 bases are TGTGCCAGCAGCTTATTAGCTTCCGAGCAGTACTTC. It codes for CASSLLASEQYF. V is TRBV11-1 and J is TRBJ2-7; D ambiguous. The CDR3 has 12 residues. V lost 2 bases and J lost 6, with 8 bases in between. The germline gives CDR1 SGHAT, CDR2 FQDESV (reference sequence).

The chain couples TRBV7-9 to TRBJ1-6, with D unresolved. The CDR3 consists of 17 residues. V dropped 1 base and J dropped 6 bases, with 16 bases sitting between them. Germline loops: CDR1 SEHNR, CDR2 FQNEAQ (reference sequence). CDR3 protein: CASSLVQDWTLNSPLHF. Written as DNA, the CDR3 is TGTGCCAGCAGCTTAGTTCAGGACTGGACCCTTAATTCACCCCTCCACTTT.

The V gene is TRBV4-2, the J gene TRBJ1-1; possibly TRBD1 for D (5 bases). Germline CDR1 reads LGHNA; CDR2 reads YNFKEQ. Trimming took 1 base from V and 1 from J, leaving 10 bases between them. The CDR3 is 15 amino acids. CDR3 in amino acids: CASSQVAGGNTEAFF. CDR3 DNA: TGTGCCAGCAGCCAAGTAGCGGGGGGGAACACTGAAGCTTTCTTT.

CDR3 nucleotides: TGTGCCAGCAGGGAGGTGGAGAATCAGCCCCAGCATTTT. It is translated as CASREVENQPQHF. The rearrangement joins TRBV6-5 to TRBJ1-5, with unresolved D. The CDR3 has 13 amino acids. V lost 6 bases, J lost 4 bases, and 10 bases lay in between. CDR1 is MNHEY and CDR2 is SVGAGI in the germline V gene.

The rearrangement uses TRBV10-3 and TRBJ1-6; the match to TRBD1 covers 8 bases. The CDR3 runs 15 residues. Germline CDR1 ENHRY, CDR2 SYGVKD. V lost 6 bases to trimming and J lost 6 bases; unmatched junction nucleotides: 7. The CDR3 nucleotides read TGTGCCATCAGGGGGGACAGGACTCCTAATTCACCCCTCCACTTT. The encoded protein is CAIRGDRTPNSPLHF.

The chain employs TRBV29-1 and TRBJ2-5, with a weak D call TRBD2 (6 bases). Germline V CDR1 and CDR2: SQVTM, ANQGSEA. The CDR3 runs 13 residues. With 2 bases removed from V and 5 bases from J, the gap between germline ends came to 12 bases. This CDR3 is CSVERDSSETQYF. DNA for the CDR3: TGCAGCGTTGAAAGGGACTCGTCGGAGACCCAGTACTTC.

The chain links TRBV6-5 to TRBJ2-2; D perhaps matches TRBD2 (6 bases). CDR3 length equals 14 residues. The V end was cut by 6 bases, the J end by 5 bases, with 13 bases between. Germline assignment: CDR1 MNHEY and CDR2 SVGAGI. CDR3: CASRRTSYTGELFF. As DNA, the CDR3 is TGTGCCAGCAGACGTACTAGCTATACCGGGGAGCTGTTTTTT.

The V gene is TRBV28, the J gene TRBJ1-2; TRBD1 matches at 8 bases. Germline loops: CDR1 MDHEN, CDR2 SYDVKM. V trimming: 4 bases; J trimming: 4 bases; junction bases outside the gene matches: 8. The CDR3 is 15 residues long. CDR3 amino acids: CASSYPGTGAYGYTF. As DNA, the CDR3 is TGTGCCAGCAGTTATCCAGGGACAGGAGCCTATGGCTACACCTTC.

The rearrangement uses TRBV5-1 and TRBJ1-1; D might be TRBD1 (6 bases). Trimming left V 1 base short and J 4 bases short, with 11 bases between. The CDR3 runs 14 residues. The germline CDR1 and CDR2 sequences are SGHRS and YFSETQ. The CDR3, as DNA: TGCGCCAGCAGCTTGCTAGGGGGGGCCACTGAAGCTTTCTTT. Translating it yields CASSLLGGATEAFF. Full variable domain (missing parts from reference TRBV5-1 and TRBJ1-1): KAGVTQTPRYLIKTRGQQVTLSCSPISGHRSVSWYQQTPGQGLQFLFEYFSETQRNKGNFPGRFSGRQFSNSRSEMNVSTLELGDSALYLCASSLLGGATEAFFGQGTRLTVV.

CDR3 DNA sequence: TGCGCCAGCAGCCAAGTCCGGGACAGCAGCTCCTACGAGCAGTACTTC. Amino acids: CASSQVRDSSSYEQYF. The gene calls are TRBV4-1 and TRBJ2-7; 7 bases line up with TRBD1. The germline CDR1 and CDR2 sequences are MGHRA and YSYEKL. V gave up 1 base and J gave up 0 bases; unmatched junction bases: 6. This CDR3 is built from 16 residues.

This clone was seen just once. The chain recombines TRBV11-3 with TRBJ2-3; 14 bases match TRBD2. CDR1 is SGHNT, CDR2 YENEEA, per germline. The CDR3 covers 16 residues. V trimming: 3 bases; J trimming: 5 bases; junction bases outside the gene matches: 4. CDR3 nucleotide sequence: TGTGCCAGCAGCTTGGGACTAGCGGGGGATCTAGATACGCAGTATTTT. Amino acids: CASSLGLAGDLDTQYF.

This clone has just a few counts. The rearrangement joins TRBV9 to TRBJ1-2; D is ambiguous. Germline assignment: CDR1 SGDLS and CDR2 YYNGEE. V was trimmed by 4 bases and J by 4 bases, leaving 11 bases between them. The CDR3 extends over 13 amino acids. The DNA for the CDR3 is TGTGCCAGCAGCTCAGCTACGGGCTATGGCTACACCTTC. Translating it yields CASSSATGYGYTF.

The chain links TRBV14 to TRBJ1-2; 8 nucleotides agree with TRBD1. This CDR3 region has 15 residues. Trimming cost V 1 base and J 2 bases; bases outside gene matches: 3. Germline V gives CDR1 SGHDN, CDR2 FVKESK. The CDR3 bases are TGTGCCAGCAGCCAAGGAGCAGGGGGCAACTATGGCTACACCTTC. Amino acids: CASSQGAGGNYGYTF.

The V call is TRBV5-1, the J call TRBJ1-2; 8 nucleotides align to TRBD1. Germline trimming cut 5 bases from V and 7 bases from J; bases unmatched to any gene: 4. The CDR3 contains 12 residues. Germline V CDR1 and CDR2: SGHRS, YFSETQ. The chain's CDR3 is CASRQGASGYTF. The CDR3 nucleotides read TGCGCCAGCAGGCAGGGGGCAAGTGGCTACACCTTC.

This clone has a handful of counts. The CDR3 loop is CASSEKGGYPVPYEQYF. In DNA form, the CDR3 reads TGCGCCAGCAGTGAGAAGGGCGGGTATCCCGTCCCCTACGAGCAGTACTTC. The genes are TRBV10-1 and TRBJ2-7; weak D call: TRBD2 (5 bases). CDR3 length: 17 amino acids. V shed 2 bases and J shed 2 bases, with 19 bases lying between them. Per the germline V gene, CDR1 is WNHNN and CDR2 is SYGVQD (reference sequence).

The CDR3 loop reads CAISESGAGGQETQYF. The DNA for the CDR3 is TGTGCCATCAGTGAGTCTGGAGCGGGGGGCCAAGAGACCCAGTACTTC. The chain has TRBV10-3 and TRBJ2-5; 9 nucleotides line up with TRBD2. Trimming took 0 bases from V and 1 from J; bases not matched to a gene: 3. Germline lookup yields CDR1 ENHRY and CDR2 SYGVKD. The CDR3 is 16 amino acids.

This clone was counted only a few times. The chain joins TRBV5-1 to TRBJ2-7, with 8 bases aligning to TRBD1. The CDR3 runs to 15 residues. V shed 4 bases, J shed 3 bases, and the junction held 9 bases outside the gene matches. Germline V gene data show CDR1 as SGHRS and CDR2 as YFSETQ. The CDR3 nucleotides are TGCGCCAGCAGCGCTGGGACAGGCTCTTACTACGAGCAGTACTTC. Translation gives CASSAGTGSYYEQYF. Full variable domain (missing parts from reference TRBV5-1 and TRBJ2-7): KAGVTQTPRYLIKTRGQQVTLSCSPISGHRSVSWYQQTPGQGLQFLFEYFSETQRNKGNFPGRFSGRQFSNSRSEMNVSTLELGDSALYLCASSAGTGSYYEQYFGPGTRLTVT.